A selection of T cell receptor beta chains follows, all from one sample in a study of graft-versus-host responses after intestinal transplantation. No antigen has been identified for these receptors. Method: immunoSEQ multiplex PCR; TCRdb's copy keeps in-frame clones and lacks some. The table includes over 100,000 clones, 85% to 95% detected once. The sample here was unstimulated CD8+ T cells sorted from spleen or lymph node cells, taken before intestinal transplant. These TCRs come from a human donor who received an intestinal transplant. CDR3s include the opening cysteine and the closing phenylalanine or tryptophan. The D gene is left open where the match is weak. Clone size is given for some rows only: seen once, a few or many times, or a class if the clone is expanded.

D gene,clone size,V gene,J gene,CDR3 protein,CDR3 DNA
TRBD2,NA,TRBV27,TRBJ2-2,CASSLSSLAGTPNTGELFF,TGTGCCAGCAGTTTATCGTCCCTAGCGGGAACCCCGAACACCGGGGAGCTGTTTTTT
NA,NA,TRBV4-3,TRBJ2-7,CASSQETSNYEQYF,TGCGCCAGCAGCCAAGAGACTTCCAACTACGAGCAGTACTTC
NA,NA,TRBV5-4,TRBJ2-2,CASSPDAGGTGELFF,TGTGCCAGCAGCCCGGATGCTGGCGGCACCGGGGAGCTGTTTTTT
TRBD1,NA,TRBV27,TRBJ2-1,CASSRRLNRGVQPNEQFF,TGTGCCAGCAGCCGCCGCCTTAACAGGGGGGTCCAGCCCAATGAGCAGTTCTTC
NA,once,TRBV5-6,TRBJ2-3,CASTLVGNTQYF,TGTGCCAGCACCTTGGTTGGGAATACGCAGTATTTT
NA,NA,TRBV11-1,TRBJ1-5,CASSLGRGGGNQPQHF,TGTGCCAGCAGCTTAGGGCGGGGGGGCGGCAATCAGCCCCAGCATTTT
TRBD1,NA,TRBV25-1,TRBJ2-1,CASSEGGQVPNYNEQFF,TGTGCCAGCAGTGAAGGGGGACAGGTCCCCAACTACAATGAGCAGTTCTTC
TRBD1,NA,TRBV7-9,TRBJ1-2,CASSLGQGVLGGYTF,TGTGCCAGCAGCTTGGGACAGGGGGTATTAGGTGGCTACACCTTC
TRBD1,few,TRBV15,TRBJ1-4,CATSRSGQGADEKLFF,TGTGCCACCAGCAGATCCGGACAGGGGGCGGATGAAAAACTGTTTTTT
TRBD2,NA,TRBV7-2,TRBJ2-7,CASSSPGGPYEQYF,TGTGCCAGCAGCTCCCCGGGAGGGCCCTACGAGCAGTACTTC
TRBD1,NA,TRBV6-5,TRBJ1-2,CASSYTPGQYGYTF,TGTGCCAGCAGTTACACACCGGGACAGTATGGCTACACCTTC
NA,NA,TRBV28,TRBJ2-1,CASSLFGTLGNEQFF,TGTGCCAGCAGTTTATTTGGGACCCTTGGTAATGAGCAGTTCTTC
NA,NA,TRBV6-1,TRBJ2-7,CASSPRDAYEQYF,TGTGCCAGCAGTCCCCGGGACGCCTACGAGCAGTACTTC
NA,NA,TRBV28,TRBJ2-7,CASSLTAGSPYEQYF,TGTGCCAGCAGTTTGACGGCGGGGTCACCCTACGAGCAGTACTTC
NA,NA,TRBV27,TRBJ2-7,CASWTSQGGSYEQYF,TGTGCCAGCTGGACTTCACAGGGAGGAAGCTACGAGCAGTACTTC
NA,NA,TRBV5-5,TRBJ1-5,CASSFMGVAQHF,TGTGCCAGCAGCTTCATGGGTGTGGCCCAGCATTTT
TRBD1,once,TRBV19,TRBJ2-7,CASSSRQGAGDEQYF,TGTGCCAGTAGTTCTCGACAGGGCGCCGGGGACGAGCAGTACTTC
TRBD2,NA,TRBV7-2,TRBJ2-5,CASSRQLAGVRETQYF,TGTGCCAGCAGCCGACAACTAGCGGGGGTTCGAGAGACCCAGTACTTC
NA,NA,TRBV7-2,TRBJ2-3,CASSSPRPSTDTQYF,TGTGCCAGCAGCTCACCGAGACCTAGCACAGATACGCAGTATTTT
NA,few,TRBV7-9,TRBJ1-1,CASSRKGGTEAFF,TGTGCCAGCAGCCGAAAAGGGGGAACTGAAGCTTTCTTT
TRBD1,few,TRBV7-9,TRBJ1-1,CASSSQTGGTEAFF,TGTGCCAGCAGCTCGCAGACAGGGGGAACTGAAGCTTTCTTT
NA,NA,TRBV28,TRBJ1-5,CASTARRGNQPQHF,TGTGCCAGCACCGCTCGAAGGGGTAATCAGCCCCAGCATTTT
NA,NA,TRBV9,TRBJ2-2,CASSVEGRPGELFF,TGTGCCAGCAGCGTTGAAGGGCGGCCCGGGGAGCTGTTTTTT
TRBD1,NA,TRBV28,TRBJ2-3,CAIVQGWTDTQYF,TGTGCCATCGTACAGGGGTGGACAGATACGCAGTATTTT
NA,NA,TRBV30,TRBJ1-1,CAWSWEGMNTEAFF,TGTGCCTGGAGTTGGGAGGGGATGAACACTGAAGCTTTCTTT
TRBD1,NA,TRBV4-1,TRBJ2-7,CASSRGQGLYEQYF,TGCGCCAGCAGTCGTGGACAGGGCCTATACGAGCAGTACTTC
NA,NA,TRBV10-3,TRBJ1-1,CAISEPLDRVNTEAFF,TGTGCCATCAGTGAGCCCCTGGACAGAGTGAACACTGAAGCTTTCTTT
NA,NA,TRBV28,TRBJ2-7,CASSLAQAAEQYF,TGTGCCAGCAGTCTCGCCCAGGCCGCCGAGCAGTACTTC
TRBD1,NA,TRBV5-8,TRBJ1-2,CASSLRQGILNPKDGYTF,TGTGCCAGCAGCTTGAGACAGGGGATTTTGAACCCAAAGGATGGCTACACCTTC
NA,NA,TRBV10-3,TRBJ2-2,CAISRPQGNTGELFF,TGTGCCATCAGTCGGCCACAGGGTAACACCGGGGAGCTGTTTTTT
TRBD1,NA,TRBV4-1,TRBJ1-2,CASSQDEGAPGYTF,TGCGCCAGCAGCCAAGATGAGGGGGCGCCTGGCTACACCTTC
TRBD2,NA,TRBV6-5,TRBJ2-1,CASSFSGSSYNEQFF,TGTGCCAGCAGCTTTAGCGGGAGCTCCTACAATGAGCAGTTCTTC
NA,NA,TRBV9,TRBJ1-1,CASSQGQNTEAFF,TGTGCCAGCAGCCAAGGACAGAACACTGAAGCTTTCTTT
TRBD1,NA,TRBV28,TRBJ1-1,CASGTGTTEAFF,TGTGCCAGCGGGACAGGCACTACTGAAGCTTTCTTT
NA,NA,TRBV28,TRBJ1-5,CASTYRTIPGDQPQHF,TGTGCCAGCACATACAGGACCATACCTGGGGACCAGCCCCAGCATTTT
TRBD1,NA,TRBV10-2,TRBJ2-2,CASRGSGGVHTGELFF,TGCGCCAGCAGGGGTTCAGGGGGCGTGCACACCGGGGAGCTGTTTTTT
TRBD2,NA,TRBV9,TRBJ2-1,CASGYSGSGSYNEQFF,TGTGCCAGCGGATATAGCGGGAGTGGGTCCTACAATGAGCAGTTCTTC
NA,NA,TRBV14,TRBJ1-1,CASSLLLKADTEAFF,TGTGCCAGCAGCCTCTTACTAAAGGCGGACACTGAAGCTTTCTTT
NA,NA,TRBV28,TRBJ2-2,CASSSPLETAGELFF,TGTGCCAGCAGTTCCCCACTAGAAACCGCCGGGGAGCTGTTTTTT
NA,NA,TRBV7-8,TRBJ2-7,CASSLWADRPSSYEQYF,TGTGCCAGCAGCTTATGGGCCGACAGGCCGAGCTCCTACGAGCAGTACTTC
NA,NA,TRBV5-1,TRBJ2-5,CASSFTETQYF,TGCGCCAGCAGCTTCACGGAGACCCAGTACTTC
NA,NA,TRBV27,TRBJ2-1,CASRVTPAYNEQFF,TGTGCCAGCAGGGTGACACCTGCCTACAATGAGCAGTTCTTC
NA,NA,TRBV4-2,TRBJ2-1,CASKGAEIRGPYNEQFF,TGTGCCAGCAAGGGAGCGGAAATAAGAGGTCCCTACAATGAGCAGTTCTTC
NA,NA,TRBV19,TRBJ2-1,CASSIGLIHNEQFF,TGTGCCAGTAGTATCGGGCTCATCCATAATGAGCAGTTCTTC
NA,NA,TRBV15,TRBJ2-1,CATSRGGNEQFF,TGTGCCACCAGCAGAGGCGGGAATGAGCAGTTCTTC